Below are 19 T cell receptor beta chains sequenced from a single sample in a study of blood T cell repertoires in COVID-19. This table comes from immunoSEQ multiplex PCR, and its TCRdb copy is limited to in-frame clones, with some not included. Among about 85,000 clones listed, roughly 80% were seen once. The sequenced sample consisted of peripheral blood. Source of these receptors: a man between 70 and 80 years old with acute or convalescent COVID-19.

The V gene is TRBV5-1, the J gene TRBJ2-3, with D possibly matching TRBD2 (5 bases). The V end lost 5 bases, the J end lost 7 bases, and 14 bases lay between the germline ends. Germline CDR1 and CDR2: SGHRS and YFSETQ. CDR3 length: 13 amino acids. The CDR3 sequence: CASRSLSDNTQYF. In DNA, the CDR3 is TGCGCCAGCAGAAGCCTTAGCGATAATACGCAGTATTTT.

V is TRBV10-2 and J is TRBJ1-5; the match to TRBD1 covers 7 bases. The CDR3 length is 13 residues. The ends lost 6 bases at V and 6 bases at J; junction bases unmatched: 5. CDR1 WSHSY and CDR2 SAAADI come from the germline V gene. The CDR3 DNA reads as TGCGCCAGCAGGGGAACAGGGGCTCAGCCCCAGCATTTT. Protein sequence: CASRGTGAQPQHF.

The chain carries TRBV5-5 and TRBJ2-7; weak D call: TRBD1 (6 bases). Trimming cost V 4 bases and J 5 bases, with 19 bases left between them. The CDR3 spans 15 residues. From germline, CDR1 is SGHKS and CDR2 YYEKEE (reference sequence). The CDR3 protein is CASSPPPTGIHEQYV. Written as DNA, the CDR3 is TGTGCCAGCAGCCCCCCGCCAACAGGGATCCACGAGCAGTACGTC.

This clone showed up just a few times. The CDR3 DNA reads TGTGCCAGCAGTCACACTACTAGCGGGGGTGCGAATGAGCAGTTCTTC. Translation: CASSHTTSGGANEQFF. J is TRBJ2-1 and V is TRBV9; 11 positions match TRBD2. V shed 5 bases, J shed 7 bases, and the junction held 11 bases outside the gene matches. The V gene's germline CDR1 is SGDLS and CDR2 YYNGEE. CDR3 size: 16 residues.

The genes are TRBV6-5 and TRBJ1-2; 8 nucleotides agree with TRBD1. The CDR3 length is 14 residues. V gave up 7 bases and J gave up 8 bases; unmatched junction bases: 12. The germline V gene has CDR1 MNHEY and CDR2 SVGAGI. For the CDR3, the DNA is TGTGCCAGCAATCAAGACAGGGGTCTTTGGGGCTACACCTTC. Translated: CASNQDRGLWGYTF.

J is TRBJ2-3 and V is TRBV6-1; TRBD2 agrees at 10 bases. This CDR3 has 16 amino acids. The trim removed 2 bases at V and 1 base at J, leaving 3 bases unmatched. Germline V gives CDR1 MNHNS, CDR2 SASEGT. The CDR3 DNA follows: TGTGCCAGCAGTGAACCAGGGACTAGCGGCACAGATACGCAGTATTTT. This sequence encodes CASSEPGTSGTDTQYF.

In this sample, this clone turned up a few times. The chain uses TRBV7-2 and TRBJ2-5; maybe TRBD1 (6 bases). The CDR3 runs 14 residues. The germline CDR1 and CDR2 sequences are SGHTA and FQGNSA. V was cut by 1 base and J by 6 bases, with 12 bases left in between. CDR3: CASSLETGRKTQYF. The CDR3 region has the DNA TGTGCCAGCAGCTTAGAGACAGGCAGAAAGACCCAGTACTTC.

The chain has TRBV25-1 and TRBJ1-3; the match to TRBD1 covers 7 bases. The CDR3 loop spans 15 amino acids. Germline V lookup: CDR1 MGHDK, CDR2 SYGVNS. Trimming cost V 3 bases and J 5 bases; bases outside gene matches: 7. The CDR3 DNA reads TGTGCCAGCAGTGATAAGGGGGCAGAAAGAAACACCATATATTTT. Its translation: CASSDKGAERNTIYF.

This clone came up a few times. This chain links TRBV12-3 or TRBV12-4 with TRBJ1-6, with a weak D call TRBD1 (5 bases). The CDR3 has 13 amino acids. The germline V and J ends were trimmed by 5 bases and 8 bases, with 10 bases remaining between them. The CDR3 DNA reads as TGTGCCAGCAGTACGAAAGGGGATTCACCCCTCCACTTT. This encodes CASSTKGDSPLHF.

The rearrangement links TRBV28 to TRBJ1-5; D is uncertain. This CDR3 has 11 residues. Germline assignment: CDR1 MDHEN and CDR2 SYDVKM. Trimming shortened V by 6 bases and J by 2 bases, and 2 bases separated the two germline ends. The DNA of the CDR3 is TGTGCCAGCAGCGGCAATCAGCCCCAGCATTTT. Its protein product is CASSGNQPQHF.

The V gene is TRBV7-3, the J gene TRBJ1-6; D gene uncertain. Trimming shortened V by 0 bases and J by 7 bases, and 7 bases separated the two germline ends. Looked up from germline, CDR1 is SGHTA and CDR2 is FQGTGA. The CDR3 covers 14 residues. CDR3: CASSLTGQNSPLHF. The DNA of the CDR3 is TGTGCCAGCAGCTTAACTGGGCAGAATTCACCCCTCCACTTT.

J is TRBJ2-2 and V is TRBV7-9; unclear D gene. Germline CDR1 is SEHNR and CDR2 is FQNEAQ (reference sequence). V shed 3 bases and J shed 9 bases, with 17 bases lying between them. CDR3 length equals 15 residues. The DNA for the CDR3 is TGTGCCAGCAGCTTCCAGACGGCAGGTCACCGGGAGCTGTTTTTT. It codes for CASSFQTAGHRELFF.

A note on this clone: Distinct nucleotide sequences in the sample also encode this CDR3. V gene TRBV4-1 combines with J gene TRBJ2-1; TRBD2 aligns across 14 bases. CDR3 size: 16 residues. V lost 2 bases and J lost 7; bases outside the gene matches: 4. Germline assignment: CDR1 MGHRA and CDR2 YSYEKL. The CDR3 DNA reads as TGCGCCAGCAGCCAACCGGGACTAGCGGGGGTGAATGAGCAGTTCTTC. It specifies CASSQPGLAGVNEQFF.

In its sample, this clone was seen a few times. The V call is TRBV11-2, the J call TRBJ2-7, with TRBD1 as a possible D gene (6 bases). The CDR3 is 15 amino acids. V lost 1 base and J 3 bases, leaving 13 bases between the germline ends. The V gene's germline CDR1 is SGHAT and CDR2 FQNNGV. CDR3 sequence: CASSLAPGQNYEQYV. In DNA, the CDR3 is TGTGCCAGCAGCTTAGCACCGGGACAAAACTACGAGCAGTACGTC.

The rearrangement uses TRBV6-5 and TRBJ1-5; D not resolved. The CDR3 totals 13 residues. The ends were cut back, 10 bases at V and 4 bases at J, with 14 bases in the middle. Germline assignment: CDR1 MNHEY and CDR2 SVGAGI. CDR3 sequence reads: CATGRQFNQPQHF. For the CDR3, the DNA is TGTGCCACGGGGAGGCAATTTAATCAGCCCCAGCATTTT.

This sequence joins TRBV27 and TRBJ1-5; 8 bases fit TRBD1. This CDR3 is built from 14 residues. Germline loops: CDR1 MNHEY, CDR2 SMNVEV (reference sequence). V shed 6 bases, J shed 6 bases, and the junction held 7 bases outside the gene matches. CDR3 nucleotides: TGTGCCAGCAGGCCCCAGGGGGCCCGTCAGCCCCAGCATTTT. Translation: CASRPQGARQPQHF.

This clone was counted once. V gene TRBV5-1 combines with J gene TRBJ2-3; weak D call: TRBD1 (5 bases). The CDR3 consists of 14 residues. Trimming pared 0 bases from V and 4 bases from J, leaving 9 bases between. Per germline, CDR1 SGHRS and CDR2 YFSETQ. The CDR3 loop is CASSLDRSPDTQYF. CDR3 nucleotide sequence: TGCGCCAGCAGCTTGGACAGGAGCCCAGATACGCAGTATTTT.

V is TRBV19 and J is TRBJ2-1; D call uncertain. The CDR3 runs to 12 residues. With 5 bases removed from V and 0 bases from J, the gap between germline ends came to 2 bases. Germline V gives CDR1 LNHDA, CDR2 SQIVND (reference sequence). CDR3 loop: CASSRSYNEQFF. The CDR3 coding sequence is TGTGCCAGTAGTCGCTCCTACAATGAGCAGTTCTTC.

The count of this clone is one. This sequence joins TRBV3-1 (or the pseudogene TRBV3-2) and TRBJ2-1, with D uncertain. Per germline, CDR1 LGHDT and CDR2 YNNKEL (reference sequence). V lost 3 bases and J 8 bases, leaving 5 bases between the germline ends. The CDR3 is made up of 11 amino acids. CDR3 sequence reads: CASSHIDEQFF. CDR3 coding DNA: TGTGCCAGCAGCCATATAGATGAGCAGTTCTTC.